The T cell receptor beta chain under discussion was sequenced for a study of blood T cell repertoires in COVID-19. Across the whole study: Acute-phase and convalescent COVID-19 samples originated in the United States, Italy and Spain. From T cells, B-cell-depleted T cells, or PBMCs came the material, which was cDNA or gDNA.

Seattle-derived patients entered the study during active infection and were followed longitudinally. How the authors handled the data: Amplification of reference gene primers was used by the study to estimate nucleated cell counts. Sequencing used immunoSEQ multiplex PCR; TCRdb keeps in-frame clones, though not all of them. D and trimming were read from the DNA, whereas the V and J calls and clone size are those reported in that table. Here the sample spans about 150,000 clones, about 85% being singletons. The table lists this clone with a few counts. In germline, CDR1 is SGHNT, CDR2 YYREEE (reference sequence). CDR3 length equals 12 residues. Trimming removed 9 bases from V and 3 bases from J, with 12 bases in between.

This clonotype originated in a woman older than 75 with COVID-19, enrolled during active disease. This rearrangement joins TRBV5-4 to TRBJ1-2, with D possibly matching TRBD1 (6 bases). The sequenced sample consisted of peripheral blood. CDR3 region: CATKQGDYGYTF. In DNA, the CDR3 is TGTGCCACAAAACAGGGTGACTATGGCTACACCTTC. Using reference TRBV5-4 and TRBJ1-2 for the parts outside the CDR3, the full variable domain is ETGVTQSPTHLIKTRGQQVTLRCSSQSGHNTVSWYQQALGQGPQFIFQYYREEENGRGNFPPRFSGLQFPNYSSELNVNALELDDSALYLCATKQGDYGYTFGSGTRLTVV.